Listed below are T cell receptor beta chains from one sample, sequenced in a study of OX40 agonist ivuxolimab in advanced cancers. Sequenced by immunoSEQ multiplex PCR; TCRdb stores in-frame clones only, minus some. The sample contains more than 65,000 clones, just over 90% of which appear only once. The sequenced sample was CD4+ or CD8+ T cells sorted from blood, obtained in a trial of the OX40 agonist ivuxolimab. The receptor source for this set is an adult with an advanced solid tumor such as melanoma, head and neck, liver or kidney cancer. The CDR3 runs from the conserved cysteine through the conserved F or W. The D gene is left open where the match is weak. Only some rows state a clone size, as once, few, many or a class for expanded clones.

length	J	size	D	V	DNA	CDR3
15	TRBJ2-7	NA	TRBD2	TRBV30	TGTGCCTTTACAGCGGGAACAACATACCTATACGAGCAGTACTTC	CAFTAGTTYLYEQYF
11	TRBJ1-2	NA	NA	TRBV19	TGTGCCAGTAGTATATACTATGGCTACACCTTC	CASSIYYGYTF
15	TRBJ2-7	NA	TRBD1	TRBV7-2	TGTGCCAGCAGCTTATATCAGGGGGCGAGTGGCGAGCAGTACTTC	CASSLYQGASGEQYF
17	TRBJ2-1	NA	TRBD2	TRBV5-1	TGCGCCAGCAGCTTACTAGCGGGAGGGTCCCCTGGCAATGAGCAGTTCTTC	CASSLLAGGSPGNEQFF
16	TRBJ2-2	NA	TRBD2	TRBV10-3	TGTGCCATCAAGGGGACTAGCGGGAGAGGGACCGGGGAGCTGTTTTTT	CAIKGTSGRGTGELFF
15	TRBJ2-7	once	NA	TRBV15	TGTGCCACCAGCAGAGACGGAAACAGCCCCTACGAGCAGTACTTC	CATSRDGNSPYEQYF
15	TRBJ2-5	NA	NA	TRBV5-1	TGCGCCAGCAGCTTCGTACCGGGAGTCGGGGAGACCCAGTACTTC	CASSFVPGVGETQYF
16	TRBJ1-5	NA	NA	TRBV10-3	TGTGCCATCAGTGAGTCGAGGCTGAATAGCAATCAGCCCCAGCATTTT	CAISESRLNSNQPQHF
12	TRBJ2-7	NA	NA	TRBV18	TGTGCCAGCTCAACTGGGACTCTTGGACAGTACTTC	CASSTGTLGQYF
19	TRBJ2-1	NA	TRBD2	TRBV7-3	TGTGCCAGCAGCTTATCGGTTTCTAGCGGGGTAGGCTCCTACAATGAGCAGTTCTTC	CASSLSVSSGVGSYNEQFF
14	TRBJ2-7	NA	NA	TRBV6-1	TGTGCCAGCAGCCTTCCGGGTTCTTCCTACGAGCAGTACTTC	CASSLPGSSYEQYF
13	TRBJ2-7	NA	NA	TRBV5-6	TGTGCCAGCAGCTTCGGGAATTTTAACGAGCAGTACTTC	CASSFGNFNEQYF
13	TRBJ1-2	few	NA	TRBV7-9	TGTGCCAGCAGCACCAGGACAGACTATGGCTACACCTTC	CASSTRTDYGYTF
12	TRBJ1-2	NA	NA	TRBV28	TGTGCCAGCAAAACGACTAACTATGGCTACACCTTC	CASKTTNYGYTF
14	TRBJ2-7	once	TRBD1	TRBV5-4	TGTGCCAGCAGCTCACAGGGGTATTTCTACGAGCAGTACTTC	CASSSQGYFYEQYF
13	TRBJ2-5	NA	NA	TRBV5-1	TGCGCCAGCAGCTGGGGGGGGCTTGAGACCCAGTACTTC	CASSWGGLETQYF
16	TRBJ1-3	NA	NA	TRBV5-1	TGCGCCAGCAGCTTGGCAGGGTCCCGCTCTGGAAACACCATATATTTT	CASSLAGSRSGNTIYF
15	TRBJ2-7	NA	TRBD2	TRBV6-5	TGTGCCATCAGGACAACTAGCGGGAGGTCCTACGAGCAGTACTTC	CAIRTTSGRSYEQYF
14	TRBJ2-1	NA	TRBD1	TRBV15	TGTGCCACCAGCAGAGGGGACAGCTACAATGAGCAGTTCTTC	CATSRGDSYNEQFF
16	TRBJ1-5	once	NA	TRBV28	TGTGCCAGCAGATTTGACTCTCTGGGGGCAAATCAGCCCCAGCATTTT	CASRFDSLGANQPQHF
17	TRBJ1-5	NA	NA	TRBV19	TGTGCCAGTAGTACTAGGGGCCAGACCGATAGCAATCAGCCCCAGCATTTT	CASSTRGQTDSNQPQHF
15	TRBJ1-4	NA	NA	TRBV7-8	TGTGCCAGCAGCTTTTCCAGGGCTTCAGGCGAAAAACTGTTTTTT	CASSFSRASGEKLFF
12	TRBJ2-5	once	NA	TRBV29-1	TGCAGCGTTTCTCGGGAGCAAGAGACCCAGTACTTC	CSVSREQETQYF
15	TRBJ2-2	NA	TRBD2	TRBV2	TGTGCCAGCCGCGGGACTAGCGGGTACACCGGGGAGCTGTTTTTT	CASRGTSGYTGELFF
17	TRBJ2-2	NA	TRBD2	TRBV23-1	TGCGCCAGCAGTCACCCAGGACTAGCGGCCCAGCACGGGGAGCTGTTTTTT	CASSHPGLAAQHGELFF
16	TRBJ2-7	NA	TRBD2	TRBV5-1	TGCGCCAGCAGCTTACGGACTAGCGGGCTCTTATACGAGCAGTACTTC	CASSLRTSGLLYEQYF
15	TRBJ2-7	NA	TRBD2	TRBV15	TGTGCCACCAGCAGGGCGCGCGGGGGAACCTACGAGCAGTACTTC	CATSRARGGTYEQYF
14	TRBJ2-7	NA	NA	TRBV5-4	TGTGCCAGCAGCTTAAGGGGCATCTCCTACGAGCAGTACTTC	CASSLRGISYEQYF
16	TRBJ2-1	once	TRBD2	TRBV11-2	TGTGCCAGCAGCCCCCTCGGCGGGAGCTCCTACAATGAGCAGTTCTTC	CASSPLGGSSYNEQFF
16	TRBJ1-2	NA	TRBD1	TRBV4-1	TGCGCCAGCAGCCAAAACGCCGGGACAGGACTGTATGGCTACACCTTC	CASSQNAGTGLYGYTF
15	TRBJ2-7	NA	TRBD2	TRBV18	TGTGCCAGCTCGGAGACTAGCGGGCGCTCCTACGAGCAGTACTTC	CASSETSGRSYEQYF
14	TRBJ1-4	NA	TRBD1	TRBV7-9	TGTGCCAGCAGCCCGACAGGGTTGGTTGAAAAACTGTTTTTT	CASSPTGLVEKLFF
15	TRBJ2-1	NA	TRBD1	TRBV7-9	TGTGCCAGCAGAACCGGGACAGGGGGCTTTGATGAGCAGTTCTTC	CASRTGTGGFDEQFF
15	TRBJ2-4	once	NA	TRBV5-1	TGCGCCAGCAGCTTGGGGAAGGGAGGTGAAAACATTCAGTACTTC	CASSLGKGGENIQYF
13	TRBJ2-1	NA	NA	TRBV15	TGTGCCACCAGCAGGGGACCTGACAATGAGCAGTTCTTC	CATSRGPDNEQFF
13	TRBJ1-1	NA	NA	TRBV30	TGTGCCTCCAGATCCCCCGGGGCCACTGAAGCTTTCTTT	CASRSPGATEAFF
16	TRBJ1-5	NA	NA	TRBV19	TGTGCCAGTAACACTAGAACCCCCCAAAGCAATCAGCCCCAGCATTTT	CASNTRTPQSNQPQHF
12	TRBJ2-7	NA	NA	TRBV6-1	TGTGCCAGCATCCAACAGGGATACGAGCAGTACTTC	CASIQQGYEQYF
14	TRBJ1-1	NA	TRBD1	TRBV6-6	TGTGCCAGCAGTGATGGGACAGGGGGAACTGAAGCTTTCTTT	CASSDGTGGTEAFF
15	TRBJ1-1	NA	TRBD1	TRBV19	TGTGCCAGTAGTAAGTCAGGGGGCGGCGTAACTGAAGCTTTCTTT	CASSKSGGGVTEAFF